This TCR beta chain stems from a study of T cell responses to AZD1222 COVID-19 vaccine. Looking at the study overall: Second doses were pooled across both intervals (about 4 or about 12 weeks).

Deletions cut 3 bases from V and 6 bases from J, with 30 bases between. In germline, CDR1 is LNHDA, CDR2 SQIVND (reference sequence). The CDR3 loop spans 20 amino acids. Study-wide points: Recipients of two AZD1222 doses showed rising Spike-specific TCR breadth and depth. Sampling captured repertoires only after the peak T cell response. At baseline, seropositivity was found in only a handful of AZD1222 recipients.

In its sample, this clone was seen once. The target antigen is unknown. Repertoires were generated with immunoSEQ multiplex PCR, while TCRdb's copy carries only in-frame clones and drops some. The repertoire holds about 98,000 clones, with about 88% as singletons. The chain links TRBV19 to TRBJ1-5; weak D call: TRBD1 (5 bases). The clonotype comes from an adult in good health. Sequences were derived from peripheral blood, sampled on day 0 of AZD1222 vaccination. The chain's CDR3 is CASSIRPKLKRDDASQPQHF. The DNA for the CDR3 is TGTGCCAGTAGTATTCGACCAAAACTGAAAAGGGACGATGCAAGTCAGCCCCAGCATTTT.